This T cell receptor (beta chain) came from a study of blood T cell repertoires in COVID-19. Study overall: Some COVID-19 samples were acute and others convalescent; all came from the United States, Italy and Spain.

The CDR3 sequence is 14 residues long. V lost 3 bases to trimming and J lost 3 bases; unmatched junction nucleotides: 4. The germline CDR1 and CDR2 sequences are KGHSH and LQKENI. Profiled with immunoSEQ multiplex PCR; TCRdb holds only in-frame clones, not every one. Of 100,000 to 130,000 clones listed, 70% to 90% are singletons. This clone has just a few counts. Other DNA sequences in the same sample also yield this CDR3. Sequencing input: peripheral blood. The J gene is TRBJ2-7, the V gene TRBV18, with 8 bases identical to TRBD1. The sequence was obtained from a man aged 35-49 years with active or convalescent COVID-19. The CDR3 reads CASSPPGTGYEQYF. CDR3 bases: TGTGCCAGCTCACCCCCCGGGACAGGCTACGAGCAGTACTTC. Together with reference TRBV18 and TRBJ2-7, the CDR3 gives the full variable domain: NAGVMQNPRHLVRRRGQEARLRCSPMKGHSHVYWYRQLPEEGLKFMVYLQKENIIDESGMPKERFSAEFPKEGPSILRIQQVVRGDSAAYFCASSPPGTGYEQYFGPGTRLTVT.